Listed here are 23 T cell receptor beta chains from one sample, sequenced in a study of Graves' ophthalmopathy and Graves' hyperthyroidism. The TCR beta CDR3 regions underwent amplification from RNA transcripts. The first round was an RT-PCR with HTBI primers, and the second round was a multiplex PCR. TCRdb re-derived calls from the multiplex PCR reads in MiXCR, one entry per CDR3 protein. The sample has more than 550,000 distinct CDR3 sequences, 35% to 45% seen once. The sample consisted of peripheral blood. The receptors were sampled from an adult man with Graves' ophthalmopathy.

The rearrangement links TRBV10-3 to TRBJ1-6, with D perhaps TRBD1 (5 bases). In germline, CDR1 is ENHRY, CDR2 SYGVKD. The V end was cut by 6 bases, the J end by 9 bases, with 12 bases between. The CDR3 extends over 13 amino acids. This CDR3 reads CAISSRGRSPLHF. CDR3 DNA: TGTGCCATCAGCAGCCGGGGCCGTTCACCCCTCCACTTT.

With regard to this clonotype: Here the CDR3 omits its conserved ending phenylalanine or tryptophan, so a read error is the likely source. V usage is TRBV7-9 and J usage is TRBJ1-1; 8 nucleotides align to TRBD1. The CDR3 runs 13 residues. Germline CDR1 and CDR2: SEHNR and FQNEAQ (reference sequence). Germline trimming cut 5 bases from V and 4 bases from J; bases unmatched to any gene: 3. Written as DNA, the CDR3 is TGTGCCAGCAGCCAGGGGGCTGTCACTGAAGCTTTCCTC. Translating gives CASSQGAVTEAFL.

CDR3 in amino acids: CASGQGLYGYTF. CDR3 nucleotides: TGTGCCAGCGGACAGGGGCTTTACGGCTACACCTTC. The chain is built from TRBV19 and TRBJ1-2; TRBD1 matches 9 bases. V lost 9 bases and J lost 8; bases outside the gene matches: 7. The germline gives CDR1 LNHDA, CDR2 SQIVND (reference sequence). This CDR3 is 12 amino acids long.

The rearrangement uses TRBV11-3 and TRBJ1-1; D is unclear. The V end was cut by 0 bases, the J end by 6 bases, with 8 bases between. Germline V gene lookup returns CDR1 SGHNT and CDR2 YENEEA. This CDR3 region has 13 residues. The CDR3 here is CASSLEADAEAFF. As DNA, the CDR3 is TGTGCCAGCAGCTTAGAGGCCGACGCTGAAGCTTTCTTT.

The chain couples TRBV9 to TRBJ2-5; 10 bases are a match to TRBD2. Germline-derived CDR1 and CDR2 are SGDLS and YYNGEE. Trimming took 4 bases from V and 0 from J; bases not matched to a gene: 9. The CDR3 sequence is 17 residues long. The CDR3 DNA follows: TGTGCCAGCAGCCTAGATTCTAGCGGGGGAAACCAAGAGACCCAGTACTTC. The encoded protein is CASSLDSSGGNQETQYF.

This clonotype showed up many times. The J gene is TRBJ2-7, the V gene TRBV4-1; D not certain. This CDR3 is built from 14 residues. Trimming removed 3 bases from V and 2 bases from J, with 11 bases in between. Germline CDR1 MGHRA, CDR2 YSYEKL. CDR3 bases: TGCGCCAGCAGCCATCCGGGCAGGACCTACGAGCAGTACTTC. It translates to CASSHPGRTYEQYF.

This clonotype was detected many times. The genes are TRBV6-1 and TRBJ2-5, with D hard to call. Germline CDR1 MNHNS, CDR2 SASEGT. The CDR3 loop spans 15 amino acids. V lost 1 base and J lost 4, with 13 bases in between. The CDR3 bases are TGTGCCAGCAGTGAAGTTAGGGTTATGGGAGAGACCCAGTACTTC. It yields the protein CASSEVRVMGETQYF.

There are a few counts of this clonotype. The chain carries TRBV6-1 and TRBJ1-5; 9 nucleotides align to TRBD1. The CDR3 spans 17 residues. CDR1 is MNHNS and CDR2 is SASEGT in the germline V gene. With V trimmed by 8 bases and J by 0 bases, 11 bases remained unmatched. CDR3 amino acids: CASSPGQGLYSNQPQHF. The CDR3 nucleotides are TGTGCCAGCTCCCCGGGACAGGGACTTTATAGCAATCAGCCCCAGCATTTT.

DNA of the CDR3: TGTGCCACCAGCAGAGGACCACAGGGGGCTACGGGCACAGATACGCAGTATTTT. Translation gives CATSRGPQGATGTDTQYF. The chain couples TRBV15 to TRBJ2-3, with 9 bases identical to TRBD1. V gave up 1 base and J gave up 1 base; unmatched junction bases: 9. CDR1 is LNHNV and CDR2 is YYDKDF in the germline V gene (reference sequence). The CDR3 totals 18 residues.

This clonotype came up many times. The genes are TRBV9 and TRBJ1-6; D is possibly TRBD1 (6 bases). The CDR3 has 15 residues. The germline V gene encodes CDR1 SGDLS and CDR2 YYNGEE. V was cut by 3 bases and J by 7 bases, with 14 bases left in between. The CDR3 coding sequence is TGTGCCAGCAGCGAACAAGGACAGCCGAATTCACCCCTCCACTTT. The encoded protein is CASSEQGQPNSPLHF.

This chain connects TRBV24-1 to TRBJ2-2; TRBD1 agrees at 10 bases. The CDR3 is 17 amino acids. Germline V gives CDR1 KGHDR, CDR2 SFDVKD. V shed 6 bases and J 6 bases; nucleotides not matched to a gene: 12. The CDR3: CATSSDRQGAKAGELFF. In DNA, the CDR3 is TGTGCCACCAGTAGTGATCGACAGGGGGCGAAGGCCGGGGAGCTGTTTTTT.

Only one count was recorded for this clonotype. The rearrangement links TRBV12-3 or TRBV12-4 to TRBJ2-5, with TRBD2 matching over 7 bases. Matching the DNA end better, TRBJ2-1 makes the J call doubtful. CDR3 length: 15 residues. The chain's CDR3 is CASSPGREPRNEQFF. CDR3 coding DNA: TGTGCCAGCAGCCCCGGGCGGGAGCCGCGCAATGAGCAGTTCTTC.

At least ten counts were recorded for this clonotype. In DNA form, the CDR3 reads TGCGCCAGCACTTTCTCCCCGACAGGGATCACGGGCGAGCAGTACTTC. It translates to CASTFSPTGITGEQYF. The genes are TRBV10-2 and TRBJ2-7, with TRBD1 matching 7 bases. Trimming cost V 7 bases and J 6 bases; bases outside gene matches: 18. The CDR3 extends over 16 amino acids. Germline assignment: CDR1 WSHSY and CDR2 SAAADI.

This chain connects TRBV29-1 to TRBJ2-2; 8 nucleotides match TRBD2. Germline values: CDR1 SQVTM, CDR2 ANQGSEA. The length of the CDR3 is 13 residues. J lost 0 bases, V lost 8 bases, and 2 bases had no gene match. CDR3 in DNA: TGCAGCTCGCGGGGGGCGAACACCGGGGAGCTGTTTTTT. Amino acid sequence: CSSRGANTGELFF.

V gene TRBV10-3 combines with J gene TRBJ1-5, with 8 bases that match TRBD1. Germline V gene sequence: CDR1 ENHRY, CDR2 SYGVKD. This CDR3 comprises 15 residues. With V trimmed by 3 bases and J by 9 bases, 10 bases remained unmatched. CDR3 nucleotides: TGTGCCATCAGTGACGACAGGGGCCTAGGGGTGCCCCAGCATTTT. Translation: CAISDDRGLGVPQHF.

This clonotype was counted ten times or more. The V call is TRBV9, the J call TRBJ2-6, with D possibly called TRBD1 or TRBD2 (5 bases each). The CDR3 extends over 15 amino acids. Germline CDR1 and CDR2: SGDLS and YYNGEE. V gave up 2 bases and J gave up 2 bases, with 8 bases separating them. CDR3 nucleotide sequence: TGTGCCAGCAGCGTCCAGGGAGCTGGGGCCAACGTCCTGACTTTC. It yields the protein CASSVQGAGANVLTF.

A few counts support this clonotype. This chain connects TRBV12-3 or TRBV12-4 to TRBJ1-6, with D uncertain. The CDR3 covers 16 residues. V shed 1 base and J shed 7 bases, with 14 bases lying between them. The CDR3, as DNA: TGTGCCAGCAGTTTAGATAGGGCAGCCGGGAATTCACCCCTCCACTTT. As protein: CASSLDRAAGNSPLHF.

This clonotype was observed once. The rearrangement links TRBV7-2 to TRBJ1-4; perhaps TRBD2 as D (6 bases). TRBJ2-3 explains the end of the DNA better; the J call may be wrong. The length of the CDR3 is 14 residues. The germline V gene encodes CDR1 SGHTA and CDR2 FQGNSA. DNA for the CDR3: TGTGCCAGCAGCTTCCTAGGGGAGGCAGATACGCAGTATTTT. This gives the protein CASSFLGEADTQYF.

The CDR3 here is CASRSGLYEQYF. The CDR3, as DNA: TGTGCCAGCAGGTCCGGATTATACGAGCAGTACTTC. The chain combines TRBV5-5 with TRBJ2-7; D is unresolved. The germline gives CDR1 SGHKS, CDR2 YYEKEE (reference sequence). The CDR3 sequence is 12 residues long. Trimming cost V 5 bases and J 4 bases, with 10 bases left between them.

V usage is TRBV29-1 and J usage is TRBJ2-1, with 13 positions matching TRBD2. V was pared by 6 bases and J by 6 bases, with 5 bases of the junction left unmatched. Germline V gene lookup returns CDR1 SQVTM and CDR2 ANQGSEA. This CDR3 is 14 amino acids long. CDR3 in amino acids: CSVPLAGGSNEQFF. In nucleotides, the CDR3 is TGCAGCGTCCCACTAGCGGGGGGGTCCAATGAGCAGTTCTTC.

V usage is TRBV7-2 and J usage is TRBJ2-5; a possible D gene is TRBD2 (5 bases). The CDR3 consists of 14 residues. V was pared by 11 bases and J by 3 bases, with 19 bases between. Germline CDR1 reads SGHTA; CDR2 reads FQGNSA. The CDR3 DNA is TGTGCCTGGAGTGCGTCGGGGAAGGAAGAGACCCAGTACTTC. This gives the protein CAWSASGKEETQYF.

This clonotype was recorded only once. The genes are TRBV29-1 and TRBJ2-5, with 11 bases aligning to TRBD2. With 4 bases clipped from V and 7 bases from J, the junction kept 8 bases outside the gene matches. This CDR3 has 14 residues. Germline V gives CDR1 SQVTM, CDR2 ANQGSEA. CDR3 sequence reads: CSVGLAGQGVTQYF. For the CDR3, the DNA is TGCAGCGTTGGACTAGCGGGACAGGGTGTGACCCAGTACTTC.

With regard to this clonotype: Mismatch with germline at one junction end may stem from a read error. The V call is TRBV29-1, the J call TRBJ2-6; weak D call: TRBD1 (6 bases). This CDR3 is 12 amino acids long. CDR1 and CDR2 (germline): SQVTM, ANQGSEA. Written as DNA, the CDR3 is TGCAGCGTTGTGTCAGGGGACAACGTCCTGACTTTC. It specifies CSVVSGDNVLTF.